This T cell receptor beta chain was found in a study of a mutant IDH1 vaccine in newly diagnosed glioma. Study in general: Patients were started on vaccination 4-6 weeks after radiotherapy alone, or with temozolomide cycles. It was radiotherapy, temozolomide, or both that patients received previously, with most receiving both. Treated individuals were roughly 62% male and roughly 40% female, averaging about 37 years of age. Overall study results and limits: Pseudoprogression apparently lacked any relation to changes in top peripheral T cell clonotypes.

The CDR3 contains 14 residues. V shed 3 bases, J shed 4 bases, and the junction held 8 bases outside the gene matches. CDR1 is GTSNPN, CDR2 SVGIG, per germline (reference sequence). As concerns this clone: Its antigen is not known.

Time point noted: week 23, last vaccination. A 20-mer mutant IDH1 peptide at 300 ug was injected subcutaneously with topical imiquimod. Data came from immunoSEQ multiplex PCR; TCRdb stores just in-frame clones and leaves some out. The sample has 35,000 to 40,000 clones; roughly 76% are singletons. The input for sequencing was PBMCs, taken from a glioma patient whose treatment included an IDH1 peptide vaccine. The sequence came from a man aged 40-50 years with glioma. The chain carries TRBV30 and TRBJ2-5, with 7 bases identical to TRBD1. CDR3 region: CAWRPGAGGETQYF. CDR3 DNA: TGTGCCTGGAGACCAGGGGCAGGGGGAGAGACCCAGTACTTC.